This entry lists 9 T cell receptor beta chains sequenced from one sample in a study of T cells in Graves' hyperthyroidism and ophthalmopathy. RNA transcripts yielded amplified TCR beta CDR3 regions. TCR CDR3 regions were first amplified by RT-PCR with HTBI primers. TCRdb re-derived calls from the multiplex PCR reads in MiXCR, one entry per CDR3 protein. Seen here are 340,000 or so distinct CDR3 sequences, approximately 18% observed once, and the top ten hold 45% to 55%. Sequenced material: blood. The origin of the receptors is a woman aged 50 to 60 with Graves' hyperthyroidism.

The chain combines TRBV4-1 with TRBJ2-5; 7 bases agree with TRBD2. CDR3 length: 15 amino acids. V trimming: 1 base; J trimming: 1 base; junction bases outside the gene matches: 3. Germline CDR1 MGHRA, CDR2 YSYEKL. CDR3 in amino acids: CASSQGEGFQETQYF. CDR3 DNA: TGCGCCAGCAGCCAAGGGGAGGGGTTCCAAGAGACCCAGTACTTC.

This clonotype was seen repeatedly, ten times or more. This chain joins TRBV20-1 and TRBJ2-1; TRBD2 matches at 10 bases. This CDR3 region has 17 residues. Germline V gene lookup returns CDR1 DFQATT and CDR2 SNEGSKA (reference sequence). Trimming removed 6 bases from V and 0 bases from J; junction bases left unmatched: 11. The CDR3 loop is CSASGTASGSSYNEQFF. The CDR3 DNA reads TGCAGTGCCTCAGGGACAGCTAGCGGGAGCTCCTACAATGAGCAGTTCTTC.

This clonotype was seen once. The chain recombines TRBV5-8 with TRBJ2-5; D may be TRBD1 (5 bases). The CDR3 runs to 14 residues. Germline loops: CDR1 SGHTS, CDR2 YDEGEE. The V and J ends lost 3 bases and 4 bases respectively, with 13 bases between them. The CDR3 coding sequence is TGTGCCAGCAGCTCAGGGCAGGGTTTAGAGACCCAGTACTTC. Translated: CASSSGQGLETQYF.

The sample holds a few counts of this clonotype. V is TRBV18 and J is TRBJ1-3, with D unclear. This CDR3 is 16 amino acids long. The germline CDR1 and CDR2 sequences are KGHSH and LQKENI. Trimming pared 0 bases from V and 0 bases from J, leaving 9 bases between. The CDR3: CASSPPAVSSGNTIYF. CDR3 bases: TGTGCCAGCTCACCACCGGCGGTGAGCTCTGGAAACACCATATATTTT.

This clonotype was recorded at least ten times. The chain recombines TRBV3-1 with TRBJ1-6, with TRBD1 as a possible D gene (5 bases). The CDR3 totals 17 residues. V was cut by 0 bases and J by 0 bases, with 9 bases left in between. CDR1 and CDR2 from the germline V gene are LGHDT and YNNKEL (reference sequence). In DNA form, the CDR3 reads TGTGCCAGCAGCCAAGAGCTGGGGACCTCCTATAATTCACCCCTCCACTTT. Amino acid sequence: CASSQELGTSYNSPLHF. Based on the CDR3 plus reference TRBV3-1 and TRBJ1-6, the full variable domain is DTAVSQTPKYLVTQMGNDKSIKCEQNLGHDTMYWYKQDSKKFLKIMFSYNNKELIINETVPNRFSPKSPDKAHLNLHINSLELGDSAVYFCASSQELGTSYNSPLHFGNGTRLTVT.

This clonotype was detected ten times or more. One end of the junction varies from germline; a read error may be responsible. V usage is TRBV28 and J usage is TRBJ1-2, with 9 bases matching TRBD1. CDR1 is MDHEN, CDR2 SYDVKM, per germline. This CDR3 region has 15 residues. Here the CDR3 DNA reads TGTGCCAGCAGTTTAACCGGGACAGGGAACTTTGGCTACACCTTC. Protein: CASSLTGTGNFGYTF.

This CDR3 reads CASTHTGGQYF. For the CDR3, the DNA is TGTGCCAGCACCCATACAGGAGGGCAGTACTTC. The V gene is TRBV6-2 or TRBV6-3, the J gene TRBJ2-7; TRBD1 or TRBD2 may be the D gene (5 bases each). V shed 7 bases and J shed 9 bases, with 13 bases lying between them. The CDR3 extends over 11 amino acids. CDR1 is MNHEY and CDR2 is SVGEGT in the germline V gene.

The chain couples TRBV5-5 to TRBJ2-2; D might be TRBD1 (6 bases). V was cut by 1 base and J by 0 bases, with 13 bases left in between. Germline CDR1 is SGHKS and CDR2 is YYEKEE (reference sequence). The CDR3 sequence is 17 residues long. Here the CDR3 DNA reads TGTGCCAGCAGCTTGTGGGAACGGACAGCGAACACCGGGGAGCTGTTTTTT. Its protein product is CASSLWERTANTGELFF.

The chain has TRBV5-1 and TRBJ2-2, with TRBD2 matching 7 bases. The CDR3 length is 14 residues. J was trimmed by 7 bases and V by 4 bases; bases with no gene match: 7. Germline CDR1 reads SGHRS; CDR2 reads YFSETQ. The CDR3 DNA reads TGCGCCAGCAGCCTGGAGCGGGACTTCGGGGAGCTGTTTTTT. It codes for CASSLERDFGELFF. The complete variable domain, with remaining parts taken from reference TRBV5-1 and TRBJ2-2, reads KAGVTQTPRYLIKTRGQQVTLSCSPISGHRSVSWYQQTPGQGLQFLFEYFSETQRNKGNFPGRFSGRQFSNSRSEMNVSTLELGDSALYLCASSLERDFGELFFGEGSRLTVL.